Listed below are T cell receptor beta chains from one sample, sequenced in a study of T cell clonotyping in hematopoietic cell transplantation. TCRdb's table, derived via immunoSEQ multiplex PCR, lists solely in-frame clones and lacks some. Of fewer than 15,000 clones detected, roughly 53% appear once; the ten largest clones hold roughly 9.7%. The sequencing input was peripheral blood mononuclear cells. Every receptor here comes from a man aged 45-65 years in good health. Some clones in this sample may be carry-over from other donors' samples. The CDR3 runs from the conserved cysteine through the conserved F or W. The order of the fields is clone size, D gene, J gene, V gene, CDR3 protein, CDR3 DNA. A D gene is named only where the DNA matches it firmly. Clone size, where shown, is once, few, many, or a class for clones that have expanded.

>-|TRBD1|TRBJ1-5|TRBV30
CAWSAGQGLEQPQHF
TGTGCCTGGAGTGCGGGACAGGGCCTGGAACAGCCCCAGCATTTT
>-|-|TRBJ1-1|TRBV5-6
CASSLGLAGNTEAFF
TGTGCCAGCAGCTTGGGTCTAGCGGGGAACACTGAAGCTTTCTTT
>few|-|TRBJ1-1|TRBV7-2
CASSPYINTEAFF
TGTGCCAGCAGCCCGTACATAAACACTGAAGCTTTCTTT
>-|-|TRBJ1-2|TRBV6-5
CATSTGGSHYGYTF
TGTGCCACCTCGACAGGTGGTAGTCACTATGGCTACACCTTC
>-|-|TRBJ2-3|TRBV9
CASSTLAIGTDTQYF
TGTGCCAGCAGCACCCTAGCTATAGGCACAGATACGCAGTATTTT
>-|TRBD1|TRBJ1-2|TRBV6-5
CASSPGGFYGYTF
TGTGCCAGCAGTCCAGGGGGTTTCTATGGCTACACCTTC
>-|-|TRBJ1-1|TRBV27
CASSGDSYTEAFF
TGTGCCAGCAGTGGAGACAGCTACACTGAAGCTTTCTTT
>-|TRBD2|TRBJ2-1|TRBV9
CASSVSPTGLAGGEQFF
TGTGCCAGCAGCGTAAGCCCCACTGGACTAGCTGGCGGTGAGCAGTTCTTC
>-|TRBD2|TRBJ2-3|TRBV30
CAWSQAGLASDTQYF
TGTGCCTGGAGTCAAGCGGGACTAGCATCAGATACGCAGTATTTT
>-|TRBD2|TRBJ2-1|TRBV29-1
CSVGGGSEQFF
TGCAGCGTTGGGGGCGGGAGTGAGCAGTTCTTC
>-|-|TRBJ1-6|TRBV7-2
CASSMRQATNSPLHF
TGTGCCAGCAGCATGAGACAGGCGACTAATTCACCCCTCCACTTT
>-|TRBD1|TRBJ1-2|TRBV9
CASSVGDREGYTF
TGTGCCAGCAGCGTAGGGGACAGGGAGGGCTACACCTTC
>-|-|TRBJ1-2|TRBV6-5
CASSYGANYGYTF
TGTGCCAGCAGTTACGGCGCTAACTATGGCTACACCTTC
>once|TRBD2|TRBJ2-7|TRBV27
CASSWTSGTYEQYF
TGTGCCAGCAGTTGGACTAGCGGGACCTACGAGCAGTACTTC
>-|TRBD2|TRBJ2-7|TRBV6-6
CASSPRGGGYEQYF
TGTGCCAGCAGTCCTCGGGGGGGAGGCTACGAGCAGTACTTC
>-|-|TRBJ2-6|TRBV29-1
CSVAPLGAGANVLTF
TGCAGCGTTGCCCCTCTAGGGGCTGGGGCCAACGTCCTGACTTTC
>-|-|TRBJ2-7|TRBV7-2
CASGGPTSSEQYF
TGTGCCAGCGGCGGACCGACTAGTTCCGAGCAGTACTTC
>few|TRBD2|TRBJ2-7|TRBV18
CASSPGLAGHYEQYF
TGTGCCAGCTCACCGGGACTAGCGGGACACTACGAGCAGTACTTC
>-|-|TRBJ1-5|TRBV30
CAWSEGSSNQPQHF
TGTGCCTGGAGTGAGGGTTCGAGCAATCAGCCCCAGCATTTT
>-|TRBD1|TRBJ1-1|TRBV10-3
CAISVDRGHTEAFF
TGTGCCATCAGTGTGGACAGGGGGCACACTGAAGCTTTCTTT
>few|TRBD1|TRBJ2-1|TRBV5-6
CASSLGQGPYNEQFF
TGTGCCAGCAGCCTGGGACAGGGCCCCTACAATGAGCAGTTCTTC
>few|-|TRBJ1-2|TRBV6-4
CASSAYTGHGYTF
TGTGCCAGCAGTGCATACACCGGGCATGGCTACACCTTC
>-|-|TRBJ2-7|TRBV5-6
CASSLYWGSGEQYF
TGTGCCAGCAGCCTATACTGGGGATCGGGCGAGCAGTACTTC
>-|TRBD1|TRBJ1-5|TRBV29-1
CSVEDRGQPQHF
TGCAGCGTTGAGGACAGGGGTCAGCCCCAGCATTTT
>-|TRBD1|TRBJ1-2|TRBV30
CASTQGVSGYTF
TGTGCCAGCACTCAGGGGGTGTCGGGCTACACCTTC
>few|-|TRBJ1-3|TRBV29-1
CSVGLGQSGNTIYF
TGCAGCGTGGGACTGGGTCAGTCTGGAAACACCATATATTTT
>-|-|TRBJ2-7|TRBV4-1
CASSQVALTEQYF
TGCGCCAGCAGCCAAGTTGCCCTCACCGAGCAGTACTTC
>few|-|TRBJ1-2|TRBV28
CASSPTNNYGYTF
TGTGCCAGCAGTCCCACCAATAACTATGGCTACACCTTC
>-|-|TRBJ1-1|TRBV28
CASSQVPDTEAFF
TGTGCCAGCAGTCAAGTCCCGGACACTGAAGCTTTCTTT
>-|-|TRBJ2-5|TRBV25-1
CASSEFGVETQYF
TGTGCCAGCAGTGAATTCGGGGTTGAGACCCAGTACTTC
>few|-|TRBJ2-7|TRBV7-9
CASSGATSYEQYF
TGTGCCAGCAGCGGGGCGACCTCCTACGAGCAGTACTTC
>few|TRBD1|TRBJ1-1|TRBV30
CAFDRVNTEAFF
TGTGCCTTCGACAGGGTGAACACTGAAGCTTTCTTT
>-|-|TRBJ1-1|TRBV28
CASIPSTSNTEAFF
-
>few|-|TRBJ2-2|TRBV7-9
CASNGGVMTGELFF
TGTGCCAGCAATGGGGGCGTAATGACTGGGGAGCTGTTTTTT
>-|TRBD1|TRBJ1-4|TRBV6-1
CASSEGQGAEKLFF
TGTGCCAGCAGTGAGGGACAGGGGGCGGAAAAACTGTTTTTT
>-|-|TRBJ1-1|TRBV30
CAWSVLPENTEAFF
TGTGCCTGGAGTGTACTGCCAGAAAACACTGAAGCTTTCTTT
>-|TRBD1|TRBJ2-3|TRBV30
CAWNPGTAPDTQYF
TGTGCCTGGAACCCCGGGACAGCACCCGATACGCAGTATTTT
>-|TRBD2|TRBJ2-7|TRBV4-3
CASSRLAGLASEQYF
TGCGCCAGCAGCCGCCTAGCGGGATTGGCGTCCGAGCAGTACTTC
>-|-|TRBJ2-7|TRBV9
CASSVEDGGQQYF
TGTGCCAGCAGCGTAGAGGATGGGGGCCAGCAGTACTTC
>-|TRBD1|TRBJ1-1|TRBV6-5
CASSFYRGKGTEAFF
TGTGCCAGCAGTTTCTACAGGGGGAAGGGCACTGAAGCTTTCTTT
>-|TRBD1|TRBJ1-3|TRBV6-1
CASSAGQGESFSGNTIYF
TGTGCCAGCAGTGCCGGACAGGGGGAATCTTTTTCTGGAAACACCATATATTTT
>-|TRBD1|TRBJ1-2|TRBV4-2
CASSPAGWGQANYGYTF
TGTGCCAGCAGCCCCGCGGGTTGGGGACAGGCTAACTATGGCTACACCTTC
>large|-|TRBJ1-2|TRBV2
CASSDSASNYGYTF
TGTGCCAGCAGTGATTCAGCTTCTAACTATGGCTACACCTTC
>-|TRBD1|TRBJ1-2|TRBV6-6
CASSYEGQGVPSGYTF
TGTGCCAGCAGTTACGAGGGACAGGGCGTCCCCTCTGGCTACACCTTC
>few|TRBD1|TRBJ1-2|TRBV4-3
CASSHLTGDGYTF
TGCGCCAGCAGCCACCTCACAGGGGACGGCTACACCTTC
>-|TRBD2|TRBJ2-7|TRBV5-6
CASSGGTSGGHYGQYF
TGTGCCAGCAGCGGTGGGACTAGCGGGGGCCACTACGGGCAGTACTTC
>few|TRBD2|TRBJ2-7|TRBV30
CAWRRTSGSYEQYF
TGTGCCTGGAGAAGGACTAGCGGCTCCTACGAGCAGTACTTC
>few|TRBD1|TRBJ1-4|TRBV11-2
CASSADRVTNEKLFF
TGTGCCAGCAGCGCGGACAGGGTGACTAATGAAAAACTGTTTTTT
>-|-|TRBJ2-2|TRBV4-1
CASSPQGFPGELFF
TGCGCCAGCAGCCCGCAGGGTTTTCCCGGGGAGCTGTTTTTT
>-|TRBD1|TRBJ1-5|TRBV7-8
CASSNRDRGPDQPQHF
TGTGCCAGCAGCAACCGGGACAGGGGGCCGGATCAGCCCCAGCATTTT
>-|-|TRBJ1-5|TRBV30
CAWSVGDSQPQHF
TGTGCCTGGAGTGTCGGTGACAGTCAGCCCCAGCATTTT
>-|-|TRBJ2-7|TRBV9
CASSVGGAIHEQYF
TGTGCCAGCAGCGTAGGGGGGGCGATCCACGAGCAGTACTTC
>once|-|TRBJ2-2|TRBV19
CAGGNTGELFF
TGTGCCGGGGGGAACACCGGGGAGCTGTTTTTT
>-|TRBD1|TRBJ1-2|TRBV6-1
CASSEAIGQGFGGYTF
TGTGCCAGCAGTGAAGCAATCGGACAGGGCTTTGGGGGCTACACCTTC